The rows below give T cell receptor beta chains drawn from one sample of a study of a mutant IDH1 vaccine in newly diagnosed glioma. The method was immunoSEQ multiplex PCR; TCRdb's version includes in-frame clones alone and lacks a portion of them. The data show 39,000 or so clones, with approximately 78% seen just once and around 5.2% held by the top ten. Antigen specificity for these receptors is unknown. The source was PBMCs, collected from a glioma patient whose treatment included an IDH1 peptide vaccine. The source is a man aged 35-49 years with glioma. Both conserved end residues are part of each CDR3. A D gene is named only where the DNA matches it firmly. Size is stated for part of the rows, as once, few or many counts, or as a class when the clone is expanded.

CASSLAANTGELFF TGTGCCAGCTCGCTGGCGGCGAACACCGGGGAGCTGTTTTTT TRBV18 NA NA TRBJ2-2
CASSIPQLSNQPQHF TGTGCCAGTAGTATACCCCAACTTAGCAATCAGCCCCAGCATTTT TRBV19 NA few TRBJ1-5
CASSSGQGSNQPQHF TGCGCCAGCAGCTCCGGACAGGGGAGCAATCAGCCCCAGCATTTT TRBV5-1 TRBD1 NA TRBJ1-5
CATSRGQGRDEQYF TGTGCCACCAGCAGAGGACAGGGGCGGGACGAGCAGTACTTC TRBV15 TRBD1 once TRBJ2-7
CASSVEGRLGMNTEAFF TGTGCCAGCAGCGTAGAGGGCAGGTTGGGGATGAACACTGAAGCTTTCTTT TRBV9 NA NA TRBJ1-1
CASRQDSYEQYF TGCGCCAGCCGACAGGACAGCTACGAGCAGTACTTC TRBV5-1 NA NA TRBJ2-7
CASSVFGGRGSGETQYF TGTGCCAGCAGTGTATTTGGGGGGCGGGGGTCTGGTGAGACCCAGTACTTC TRBV2 NA NA TRBJ2-5
CASSPGGDGNTIYF TGCGCCAGCAGCCCCGGTGGAGATGGAAACACCATATATTTT TRBV5-1 NA NA TRBJ1-3
CASSFQAENEKLFF TGTGCCAGCAGCTTCCAGGCTGAGAATGAAAAACTGTTTTTT TRBV7-6 NA NA TRBJ1-4
CASSRKHTGNEKLFF TGTGCCAGCAGCCGAAAACATACTGGGAATGAAAAACTGTTTTTT TRBV7-2 NA NA TRBJ1-4
CASSPVPEGASGNTIYF TGTGCCAGCTCACCTGTTCCGGAGGGAGCGTCCGGAAACACCATATATTTT TRBV18 NA NA TRBJ1-3
CASSYPVQGSNQPQHF TGTGCCAGCAGTTACCCCGTACAGGGTAGCAATCAGCCCCAGCATTTT TRBV6-6 NA NA TRBJ1-5
CASSQVDSPNEKLFF TGTGCCAGCAGCCAAGTGGACAGCCCCAATGAAAAACTGTTTTTT TRBV4-2 NA once TRBJ1-4
CASSLLGGDTEAFF TGTGCCAGCAGCTTGTTGGGAGGGGATACTGAAGCTTTCTTT TRBV7-9 NA NA TRBJ1-1
CASSVGLAETQYF TGTGCCAGCAGCGTAGGCCTAGCAGAGACCCAGTACTTC TRBV9 NA NA TRBJ2-5
CASSPYSGETQYF TGTGCCAGCTCACCATATTCCGGAGAGACCCAGTACTTC TRBV18 NA NA TRBJ2-5
CASSPKDAKNIQYF TGTGCCAGCAGTCCCAAGGATGCCAAAAACATTCAGTACTTC TRBV6-4 NA NA TRBJ2-4
CAWGILYGNTIYF TGTGCCTGGGGTATACTCTACGGAAACACCATATATTTT TRBV30 NA NA TRBJ1-3
CASSFYGEGADGYTF TGTGCCAGCAGTTTTTATGGGGAGGGGGCGGATGGCTACACCTTC TRBV27 TRBD1 NA TRBJ1-2
CASSLGGGSPTDTQYF TGTGCCAGCAGCTTAGGCGGGGGGTCTCCCACAGATACGCAGTATTTT TRBV13 TRBD2 NA TRBJ2-3
CASGVAGGTDTQYF TGTGCCAGCGGAGTAGCGGGGGGCACAGATACGCAGTATTTT TRBV25-1 TRBD2 NA TRBJ2-3
CAGGRSWNQPQHF TGTGCCGGAGGGAGGTCTTGGAATCAGCCCCAGCATTTT TRBV19 NA NA TRBJ1-5
CASSPSGDTQYF TGTGCCAGCTCACCTTCGGGGGATACGCAGTATTTT TRBV18 NA NA TRBJ2-3
CATSSLQGPEQFF TGTGCCACCAGCAGTCTTCAGGGGCCCGAGCAGTTCTTC TRBV15 NA NA TRBJ2-1
CATSLMQVATNEKLFF TGTGCCACCAGTCTTATGCAAGTTGCAACTAATGAAAAACTGTTTTTT TRBV15 NA NA TRBJ1-4
CASSQGTSGYEQYF TGCGCCAGCAGCCAAGGGACTAGCGGGTACGAGCAGTACTTC TRBV4-1 TRBD2 NA TRBJ2-7
CASSRGQGTWGEQFF TGCGCCAGCAGCCGTGGACAGGGGACATGGGGTGAGCAGTTCTTC TRBV5-1 TRBD1 NA TRBJ2-1
CATAGNTIYF TGTGCCACCGCCGGCAACACCATATATTTT TRBV15 NA NA TRBJ1-3
CASSLQEGDYGYTF TGTGCCAGCTCGTTACAGGAGGGGGACTATGGCTACACCTTC TRBV18 NA NA TRBJ1-2
CASSYSGELTNEKLFF TGCGCCAGCAGCTATTCCGGGGAGTTGACTAATGAAAAACTGTTTTTT TRBV5-1 NA NA TRBJ1-4
CAISAGHLGGATNEKLFF TGTGCCATCAGTGCGGGACACCTTGGTGGGGCAACTAATGAAAAACTGTTTTTT TRBV10-3 NA NA TRBJ1-4
CSVEMGTGKNPNTGELFF TGCAGCGTTGAGATGGGGACAGGGAAGAATCCGAACACCGGGGAGCTGTTTTTT TRBV29-1 TRBD1 NA TRBJ2-2
CASSQAPTSGNEQFF TGCGCCAGCAGCCAAGCCCCCACTAGCGGCAATGAGCAGTTCTTC TRBV4-1 TRBD2 NA TRBJ2-1
CASSRTIVGTNQPQHF TGCGCCAGCAGCCGCACAATAGTGGGGACTAATCAGCCCCAGCATTTT TRBV4-1 NA NA TRBJ1-5
CASSLGQSYNEQFF TGTGCCAGCAGCTTGGGACAATCCTACAATGAGCAGTTCTTC TRBV5-6 NA once TRBJ2-1
CASRTGTGAHEQYF TGTGCCAGCCGAACCGGGACAGGGGCCCACGAGCAGTACTTC TRBV2 TRBD1 NA TRBJ2-7
CAGSLGTGYEQYF TGTGCCGGCAGCTTGGGGACAGGCTACGAGCAGTACTTC TRBV5-6 TRBD1 NA TRBJ2-7
CASSQVQTGNQPQHF TGCGCCAGCAGCCAAGTACAGACGGGCAATCAGCCCCAGCATTTT TRBV4-1 NA NA TRBJ1-5
CASSDPGGNTEAFF TGCGCCAGCAGTGATCCAGGGGGCAACACTGAAGCTTTCTTT TRBV10-1 TRBD1 NA TRBJ1-1
CASRRGIAGAFSVYTF TGTGCCAGCAGGAGAGGTATAGCAGGGGCGTTTAGTGTCTACACCTTC TRBV2 NA NA TRBJ1-2
CASGGGSTDTQYF TGTGCCAGCGGGGGGGGTAGCACAGATACGCAGTATTTT TRBV6-5 TRBD2 NA TRBJ2-3
CASSFIAGTSPGNTIYF TGTGCCAGCAGCTTTATTGCCGGGACGAGCCCTGGAAACACCATATATTTT TRBV7-2 NA NA TRBJ1-3
CASSLTWVQYF TGTGCCAGCAGCTTAACGTGGGTCCAGTACTTC TRBV13 NA NA TRBJ2-5
CASSVVGAGETQYF TGTGCCAGCAGCGTAGTAGGAGCGGGAGAGACCCAGTACTTC TRBV9 NA NA TRBJ2-5
CASKASGAETQYF TGTGCCAGCAAAGCTAGCGGGGCAGAGACCCAGTACTTC TRBV2 TRBD2 NA TRBJ2-5
CASLTGFSYEQYF TGTGCCAGCCTAACAGGGTTCTCCTACGAGCAGTACTTC TRBV6-1 NA NA TRBJ2-7
CASSSRWEQYF TGTGCCAGCAGCTCCCGTTGGGAGCAGTACTTC TRBV13 NA NA TRBJ2-7
CASSLGGRTTETQYF TGTGCCAGCAGCTTAGGCGGGAGGACCACGGAGACCCAGTACTTC TRBV7-9 TRBD2 NA TRBJ2-5
CACDRVGTDTQYF TGTGCCTGCGACAGGGTAGGCACAGATACGCAGTATTTT TRBV30 TRBD1 NA TRBJ2-3
CASSTTSGTLHF TGTGCCAGCAGTACGACATCGGGAACCCTCCACTTT TRBV6-5 NA NA TRBJ1-6
CASSQFLGPQETQYF TGCGCCAGCAGCCAATTTCTGGGACCCCAAGAGACCCAGTACTTC TRBV4-1 NA NA TRBJ2-5
CASSYSGTGSYEQYF TGTGCCAGCAGTTACTCGGGGACAGGGTCCTACGAGCAGTACTTC TRBV6-5 TRBD1 NA TRBJ2-7
CASSKLGGVSYEQYF TGTGCCAGCAGCAAACTAGGAGGGGTCTCCTACGAGCAGTACTTC TRBV21-1 NA NA TRBJ2-7